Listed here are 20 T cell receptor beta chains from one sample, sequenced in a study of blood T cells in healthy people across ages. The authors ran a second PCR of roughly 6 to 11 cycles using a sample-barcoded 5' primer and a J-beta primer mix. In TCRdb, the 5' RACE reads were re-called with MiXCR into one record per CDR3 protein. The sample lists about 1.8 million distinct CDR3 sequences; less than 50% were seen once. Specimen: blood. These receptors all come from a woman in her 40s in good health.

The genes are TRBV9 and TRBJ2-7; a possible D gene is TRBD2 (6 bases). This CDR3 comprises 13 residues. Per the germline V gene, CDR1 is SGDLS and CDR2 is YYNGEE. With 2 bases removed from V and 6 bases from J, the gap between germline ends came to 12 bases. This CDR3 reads CASSVGDSGEQYF. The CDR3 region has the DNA TGTGCCAGCAGCGTCGGGGACTCGGGCGAGCAGTACTTC.

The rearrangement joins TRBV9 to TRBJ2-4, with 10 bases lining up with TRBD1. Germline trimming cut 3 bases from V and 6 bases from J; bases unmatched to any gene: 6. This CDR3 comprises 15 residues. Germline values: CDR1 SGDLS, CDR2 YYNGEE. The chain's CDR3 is CASSERQGATNIQYF. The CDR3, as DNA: TGTGCCAGCAGCGAAAGACAGGGGGCGACAAACATTCAGTACTTC.

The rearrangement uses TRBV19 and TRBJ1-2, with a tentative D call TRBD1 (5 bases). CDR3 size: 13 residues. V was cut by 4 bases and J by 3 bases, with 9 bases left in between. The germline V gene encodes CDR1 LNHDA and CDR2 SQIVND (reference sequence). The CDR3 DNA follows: TGTGCCAGTAGTACGGACATAGACTATGGCTACACCTTC. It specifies CASSTDIDYGYTF.

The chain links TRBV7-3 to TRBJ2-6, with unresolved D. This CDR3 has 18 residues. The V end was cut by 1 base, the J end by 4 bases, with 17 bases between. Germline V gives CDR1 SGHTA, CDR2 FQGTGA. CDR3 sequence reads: CASSLMSLPPSGANVLTF. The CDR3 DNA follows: TGTGCCAGCAGCTTAATGTCACTGCCCCCCTCCGGGGCCAACGTCCTGACTTTC.

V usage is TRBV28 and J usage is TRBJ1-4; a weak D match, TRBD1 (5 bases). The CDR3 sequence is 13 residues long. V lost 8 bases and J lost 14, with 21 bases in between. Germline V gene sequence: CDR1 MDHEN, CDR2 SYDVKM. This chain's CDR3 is CASGPTLRGSLFF. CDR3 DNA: TGTGCCAGCGGGCCGACCTTAAGGGGAAGTCTGTTTTTT. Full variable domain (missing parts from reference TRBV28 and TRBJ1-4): DVKVTQSSRYLVKRTGEKVFLECVQDMDHENMFWYRQDPGLGLRLIYFSYDVKMKEKGDIPEGYSVSREKKERFSLILESASTNQTSMYLCASGPTLRGSLFFGSGTQLSVL.

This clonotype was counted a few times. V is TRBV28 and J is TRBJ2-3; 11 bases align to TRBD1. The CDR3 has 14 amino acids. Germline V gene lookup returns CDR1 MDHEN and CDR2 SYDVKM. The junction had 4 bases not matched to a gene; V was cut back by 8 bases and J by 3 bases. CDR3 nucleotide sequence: TGTGCCAGCCAGAGGGACAGGGGGACAGATACGCAGTATTTT. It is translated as CASQRDRGTDTQYF.

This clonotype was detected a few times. CDR3 sequence reads: CASSRTPQSGETQYF. The CDR3 nucleotides are TGTGCCAGCAGCCGAACTCCGCAGAGTGGCGAGACCCAGTACTTC. The chain joins TRBV4-2 to TRBJ2-5; D not certain. CDR1 LGHNA and CDR2 YNFKEQ come from the germline V gene. The V and J ends lost 4 bases and 5 bases respectively, with 17 bases between them. The CDR3 extends over 15 amino acids.

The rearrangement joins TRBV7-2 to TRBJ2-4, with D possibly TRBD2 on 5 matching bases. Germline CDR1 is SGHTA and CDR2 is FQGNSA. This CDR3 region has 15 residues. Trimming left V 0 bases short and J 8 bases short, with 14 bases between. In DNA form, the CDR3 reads TGTGCCAGCAGCTTAGCGTCCCTAGCCCGGGACATTCAGTACTTC. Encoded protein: CASSLASLARDIQYF.

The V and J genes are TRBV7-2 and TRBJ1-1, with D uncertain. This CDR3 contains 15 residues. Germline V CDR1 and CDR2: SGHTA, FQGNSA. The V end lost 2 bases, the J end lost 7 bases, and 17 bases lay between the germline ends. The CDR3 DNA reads TGTGCCAGCAGCTTATACCAGCGGACGATTATTGAAGCTTTCTTT. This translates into CASSLYQRTIIEAFF.

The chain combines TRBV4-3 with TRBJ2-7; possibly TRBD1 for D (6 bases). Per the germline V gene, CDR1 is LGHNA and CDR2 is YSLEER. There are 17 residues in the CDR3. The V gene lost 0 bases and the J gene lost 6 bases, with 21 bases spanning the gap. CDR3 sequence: CASSQEVRGTGIGEQYF. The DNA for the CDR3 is TGCGCCAGCAGCCAAGAAGTACGAGGAACAGGGATAGGCGAGCAGTACTTC.

The CDR3: CASSYVRDSGPDTQYF. The CDR3 nucleotides are TGTGCCAGCAGCTACGTTAGGGACAGCGGTCCAGATACGCAGTATTTT. The chain carries TRBV7-9 and TRBJ2-3, with 7 bases matching TRBD1. CDR3 size: 16 residues. V trimming: 4 bases; J trimming: 4 bases; junction bases outside the gene matches: 11. CDR1 is SEHNR, CDR2 FQNEAQ, per germline (reference sequence).

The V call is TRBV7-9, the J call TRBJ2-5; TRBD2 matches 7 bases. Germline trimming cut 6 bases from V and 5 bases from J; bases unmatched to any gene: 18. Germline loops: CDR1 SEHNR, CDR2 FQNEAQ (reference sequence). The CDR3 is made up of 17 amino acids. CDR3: CASSKGSSGDPTETQYF. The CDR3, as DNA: TGTGCCAGCAGTAAGGGTAGCAGCGGGGACCCGACGGAGACCCAGTACTTC.

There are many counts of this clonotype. CDR3 DNA sequence: TGCAGCGTTGACGGGGGACAGGGAGAGACCCAGTACTTC. Its protein is CSVDGGQGETQYF. The J gene is TRBJ2-5, the V gene TRBV29-1, with TRBD1 identical over 9 bases. Trimming cost V 3 bases and J 4 bases; bases outside gene matches: 3. Germline V lookup: CDR1 SQVTM, CDR2 ANQGSEA. The CDR3 spans 13 residues.

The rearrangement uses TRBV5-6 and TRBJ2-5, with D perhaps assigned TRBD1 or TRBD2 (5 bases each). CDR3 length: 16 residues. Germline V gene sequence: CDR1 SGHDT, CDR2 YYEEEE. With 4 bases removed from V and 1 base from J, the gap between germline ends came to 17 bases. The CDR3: CASSPLGRESQETQYF. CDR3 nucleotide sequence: TGTGCCAGCAGCCCCTTGGGCAGGGAGAGCCAAGAGACCCAGTACTTC. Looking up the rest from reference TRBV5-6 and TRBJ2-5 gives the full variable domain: DAGVTQSPTHLIKTRGQQVTLRCSPKSGHDTVSWYQQALGQGPQFIFQYYEEEERQRGNFPDRFSGHQFPNYSSELNVNALLLGDSALYLCASSPLGRESQETQYFGPGTRLLVL.

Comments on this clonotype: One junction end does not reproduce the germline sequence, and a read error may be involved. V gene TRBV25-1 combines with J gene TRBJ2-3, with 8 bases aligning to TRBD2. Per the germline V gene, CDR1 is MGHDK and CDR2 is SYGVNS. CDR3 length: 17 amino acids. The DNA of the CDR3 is TGTGCCAACAGTCCGCGACTAGCGAGGGGTCTCACAGATACGCAGTATTTT. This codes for CANSPRLARGLTDTQYF.

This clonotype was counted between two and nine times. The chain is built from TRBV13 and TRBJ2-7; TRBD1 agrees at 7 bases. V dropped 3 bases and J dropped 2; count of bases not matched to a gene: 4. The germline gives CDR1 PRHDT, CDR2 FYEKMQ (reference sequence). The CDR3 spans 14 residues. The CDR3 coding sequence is TGTGCCAGCAGCTTGACAGGGCCCGCCTACGAGCAGTACTTC. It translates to CASSLTGPAYEQYF. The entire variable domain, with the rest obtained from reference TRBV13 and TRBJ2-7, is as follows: AAGVIQSPRHLIKEKRETATLKCYPIPRHDTVYWYQQGPGQDPQFLISFYEKMQSDKGSIPDRFSAQQFSDYHSELNMSSLELGDSALYFCASSLTGPAYEQYFGPGTRLTVT.

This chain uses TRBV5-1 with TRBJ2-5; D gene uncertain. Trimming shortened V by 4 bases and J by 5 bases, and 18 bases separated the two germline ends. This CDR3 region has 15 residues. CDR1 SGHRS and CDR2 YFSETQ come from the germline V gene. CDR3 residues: CASSPQQRPGETQYF. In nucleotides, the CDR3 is TGCGCCAGCAGCCCCCAGCAGAGGCCCGGCGAGACCCAGTACTTC.

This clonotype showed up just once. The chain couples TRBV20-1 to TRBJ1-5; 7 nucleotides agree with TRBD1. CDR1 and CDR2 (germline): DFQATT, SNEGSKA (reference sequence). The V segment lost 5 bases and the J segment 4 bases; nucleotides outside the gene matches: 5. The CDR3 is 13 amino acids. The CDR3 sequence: CSAERQGNQPQHF. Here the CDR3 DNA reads TGCAGTGCTGAGAGACAGGGAAATCAGCCCCAGCATTTT.

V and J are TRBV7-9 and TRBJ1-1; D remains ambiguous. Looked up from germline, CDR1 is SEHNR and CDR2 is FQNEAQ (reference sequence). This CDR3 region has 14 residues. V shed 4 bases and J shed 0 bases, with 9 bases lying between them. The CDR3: CASSSPRLNTEAFF. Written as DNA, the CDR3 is TGTGCCAGCAGCTCCCCACGATTGAACACTGAAGCTTTCTTT.

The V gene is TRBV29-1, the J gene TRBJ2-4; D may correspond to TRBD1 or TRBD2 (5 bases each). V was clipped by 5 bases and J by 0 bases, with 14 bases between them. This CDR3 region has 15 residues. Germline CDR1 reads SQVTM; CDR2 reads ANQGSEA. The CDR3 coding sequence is TGCAGCGTTTGGGACCCAGATCTAGCCAAAAACATTCAGTACTTC. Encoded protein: CSVWDPDLAKNIQYF.